A selection of T cell receptor beta chains follows, all from one sample in a study of T cell changes during pregnancy in multiple sclerosis. The assay was immunoSEQ multiplex PCR, and TCRdb's table has in-frame clones only and misses some. The table shows about 50,000 clones, with about 90% occurring only once. The sequences come from CD4+ T cells from peripheral blood mononuclear cells, collected in the second trimester of pregnancy. All receptors come from a female donor with multiple sclerosis, enrolled in a pregnancy study. CDR3s include the opening cysteine and the closing phenylalanine or tryptophan. The D gene is left open where the match is weak. Size is omitted from some rows. Given values are once, few, many or a class for expanded clones.

>NA|TRBV19|NA|TRBJ1-5
TGTGCCACCTCAGGGGTCAGCAATCAGCCCCAGCATTTT
CATSGVSNQPQHF
>NA|TRBV7-7|TRBD1|TRBJ2-2
TGTGCTAGCAGCCCGAGACAGGGGGCCCGGAACACCGGGGAGCTGTTTTTT
CASSPRQGARNTGELFF
>NA|TRBV2|NA|TRBJ1-4
TGTGCCAGCAGTGTTAATGGGGGCCAGGGGAAACTGTTTTTT
CASSVNGGQGKLFF
>NA|TRBV18|NA|TRBJ2-3
TGTGCCAGCTCACCACCCGGGGGGCTAAGCACAGATACGCAGTATTTT
CASSPPGGLSTDTQYF
>NA|TRBV4-1|NA|TRBJ1-5
TGCGCCAGCAGCCAAGAGGGAGGGGCGCGCAATCAGCCCCAGCATTTT
CASSQEGGARNQPQHF
>NA|TRBV27|TRBD1|TRBJ1-5
TGTGCCAGCAGTCCGACAGGGATTCATAGCAATCAGCCCCAGCATTTT
CASSPTGIHSNQPQHF
>NA|TRBV11-2|NA|TRBJ1-1
TGTGCCAGCAGCTTATTAGGGAGAGAAGCTTTCTTT
CASSLLGREAFF
>NA|TRBV19|NA|TRBJ1-5
TGTGCCAGTACCCCGGACAGCTCTTATCAGCCCCAGCATTTT
CASTPDSSYQPQHF
>NA|TRBV11-2|NA|TRBJ1-1
TGTGCCAGCAGCTTGTCCCTACAGGGTACCACTGAAGCTTTCTTT
CASSLSLQGTTEAFF
>NA|TRBV5-1|TRBD1|TRBJ1-3
TGCGCCAGCAGCCTAGACCCAGGGGGTTTGGGCTCTGGAAACACCATATATTTT
CASSLDPGGLGSGNTIYF
>NA|TRBV5-1|NA|TRBJ1-3
TGCGCCAGCAGCTTGGTCGGAGGCTCTGGAAACACCATATATTTT
CASSLVGGSGNTIYF
>NA|TRBV2|TRBD1|TRBJ1-2
TGTGCCAGCAGGGGGACAGGGTATGGCTACACCTTC
CASRGTGYGYTF
>NA|TRBV6-1|NA|TRBJ1-2
TGTGCCAGCATCCCCGCGCGGGGGCACTATGGCTACACCTTC
CASIPARGHYGYTF
>NA|TRBV19|TRBD1|TRBJ1-1
TGTGCCAGTAGGGACAGGGGGCGCAGGACTGAAGCTTTCTTT
CASRDRGRRTEAFF
>NA|TRBV5-1|NA|TRBJ2-2
TGCGCCAGCAGCTTGGTCGGAGGACGGGTAGCCGGGGAGCTGTTTTTT
CASSLVGGRVAGELFF
>NA|TRBV6-1|TRBD1|TRBJ2-3
TGTGCCAGCAGTGAACGTACAGGGGGCATTAGCACAGATACGCAGTATTTT
CASSERTGGISTDTQYF
>NA|TRBV5-1|NA|TRBJ1-1
TGCGCCAGCAGCTTTCGTCGAGACACTGAAGCTTTCTTT
CASSFRRDTEAFF
>NA|TRBV18|TRBD2|TRBJ2-3
TGTGCCAGCTCACCACGTTCAGCGGGGGTCACAGATACGCAGTATTTT
CASSPRSAGVTDTQYF
>NA|TRBV6-1|NA|TRBJ1-5
TGTGCCAGCTGGCGGGGGGATATGGGCAATCAGCCCCAGCATTTT
CASWRGDMGNQPQHF
>once|TRBV6-5|NA|TRBJ1-2
TGTGCCAGCAGTTCTCAGGGAAACGCTAACTATGGCTACACCTTC
CASSSQGNANYGYTF
>NA|TRBV19|TRBD2|TRBJ2-7
TGTGCCAGTAGTATGGCTAGCGGGAGCCTTCGTCTGGGGGAGCAGTACTTC
CASSMASGSLRLGEQYF
>NA|TRBV5-1|NA|TRBJ2-2
TGCGCCAGCAGCCTCAATCCGAGAAACACCGGGGAGCTGTTTTTT
CASSLNPRNTGELFF
>NA|TRBV6-5|NA|TRBJ1-1
TGTGCCAGCAGTATCAGCGAGACTGAAGCTTTCTTT
CASSISETEAFF
>NA|TRBV29-1|TRBD1|TRBJ1-1
TGCAGCGGGACCACGGACAGGGGCACTGAAGCTTTCTTT
CSGTTDRGTEAFF
>NA|TRBV28|TRBD2|TRBJ2-2
TGTGCCAGCAGTCTCTACTCCGGACTAGCGGGGGGGCTCGGGGAGCTGTTTTTT
CASSLYSGLAGGLGELFF
>NA|TRBV7-9|NA|TRBJ2-1
TGTGCCAGCAGCTTAGAGCTATCGAACTATGAGCAGTTCTTC
CASSLELSNYEQFF